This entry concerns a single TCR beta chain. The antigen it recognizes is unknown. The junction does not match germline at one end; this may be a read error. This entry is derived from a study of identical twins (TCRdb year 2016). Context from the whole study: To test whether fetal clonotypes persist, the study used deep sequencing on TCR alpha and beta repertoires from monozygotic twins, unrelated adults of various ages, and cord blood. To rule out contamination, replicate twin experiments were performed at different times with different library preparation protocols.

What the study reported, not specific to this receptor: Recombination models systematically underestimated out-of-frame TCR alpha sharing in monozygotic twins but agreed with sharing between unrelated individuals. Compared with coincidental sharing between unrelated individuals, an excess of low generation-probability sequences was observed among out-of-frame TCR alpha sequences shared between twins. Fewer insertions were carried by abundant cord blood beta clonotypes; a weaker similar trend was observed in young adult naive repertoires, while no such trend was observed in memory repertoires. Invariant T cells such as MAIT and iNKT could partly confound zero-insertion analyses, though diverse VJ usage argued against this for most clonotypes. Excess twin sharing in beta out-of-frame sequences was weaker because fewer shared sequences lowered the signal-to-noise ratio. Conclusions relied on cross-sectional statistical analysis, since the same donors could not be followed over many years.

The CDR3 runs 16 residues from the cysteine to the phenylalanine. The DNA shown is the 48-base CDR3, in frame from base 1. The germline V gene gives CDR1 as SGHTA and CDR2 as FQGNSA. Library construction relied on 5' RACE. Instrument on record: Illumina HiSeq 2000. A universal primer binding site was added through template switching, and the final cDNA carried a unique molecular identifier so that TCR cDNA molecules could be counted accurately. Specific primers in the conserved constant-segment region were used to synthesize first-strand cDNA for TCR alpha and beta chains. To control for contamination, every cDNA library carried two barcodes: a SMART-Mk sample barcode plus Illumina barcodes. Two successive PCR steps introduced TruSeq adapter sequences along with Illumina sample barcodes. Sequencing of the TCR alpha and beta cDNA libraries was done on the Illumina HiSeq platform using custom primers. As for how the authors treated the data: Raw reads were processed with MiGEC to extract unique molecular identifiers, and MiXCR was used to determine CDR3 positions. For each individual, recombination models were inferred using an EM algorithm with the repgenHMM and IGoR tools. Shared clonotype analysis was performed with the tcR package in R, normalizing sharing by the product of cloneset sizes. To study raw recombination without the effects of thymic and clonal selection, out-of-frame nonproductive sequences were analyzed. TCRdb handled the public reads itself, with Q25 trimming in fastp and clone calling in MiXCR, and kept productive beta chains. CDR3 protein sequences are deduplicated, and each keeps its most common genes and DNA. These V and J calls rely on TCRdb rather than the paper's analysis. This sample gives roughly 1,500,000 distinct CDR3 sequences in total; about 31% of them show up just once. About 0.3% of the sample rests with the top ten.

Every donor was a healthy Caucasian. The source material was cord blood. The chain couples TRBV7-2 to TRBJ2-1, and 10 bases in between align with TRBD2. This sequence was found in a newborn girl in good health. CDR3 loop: CVSSLSASGRRNEQFF. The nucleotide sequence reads TGTGTCAGCAGCTTATCAGCTAGCGGGAGACGTAATGAGCAGTTCTTC.